Reported below is one TCR beta chain. What this receptor recognizes is not known. No base quality information exists; no much larger clone differs at one position. From the germline V gene (reference sequence), CDR1 is DFQATT and CDR2 is SNEGSKA. The CDR3 sequence holds 18 residues, the cysteine and phenylalanine included. Just CDR3 DNA is preserved here, 54 bases in frame from base 1. A distance of 30 bases separates the germline ends of V and J, which lose 2 bases and 10 bases respectively. The data are from a study of human T cells and chemical hapten exposure (dated by TCRdb to the early 2020s). Looking at the study overall: For sensitization, 2% DPC in acetone was applied to a roughly 2 cm by roughly 2 cm area of upper inner arm skin. Patch testing was performed on the upper back with Finn chambers containing 0.01% DPC, and the patch tests were scored after 6 days according to International Contact Dermatitis Research Group standards. Alopecia areata with under or over 50% scalp involvement, alopecia totalis and alopecia universalis were represented in the patient cohort, which was mostly female. Twenty-nine alopecia patients gave blood for TCR sequencing at one to four time points (pre-sensitization, 2, 6 and 24 weeks). Libraries were combined into a pool for sequencing, and differences in TCR yield between samples came mainly from small differences in library volumes within the pool. Throughout the roughly 24-week study period, patients were also given weekly therapeutic DPC doses on the scalp. The study tracked peripheral blood TCR repertoire changes in vivo during primary and secondary sensitization to the hapten diphenylcyclopropenone (DPC) in alopecia patients. Blood samples were taken from patients before sensitization (week 0) and at 2, 6 and about 24 weeks after DPC sensitization. Study-wide conclusions, independent of this receptor: After repeated subsampling, the strength of the expansion versus patch-test correlation and the threshold at which it became significant changed. A positive correlation was found between the number of PT1 expanded TCRs and patch test score, with significance reached at thresholds 8, 16 and 32 but not 4. Compared with pre-sensitization or healthy control sets, expanded TCRs formed significantly more large CDR3 similarity clusters, which is consistent with antigen-driven responses. DPC sensitization did not change how many TCRs were above 1 in 1000 frequency, and no evidence was found of alterations in global repertoire structure. Because every patient had alopecia, a presumed autoimmune disease, the patients' immune response might differ from that of healthy individuals.

Libraries came from RACE. The run used a NextSeq 500. During library preparation, unique molecular identifiers were attached to individual cDNA molecules so that TCRs could be counted in a quantitative, reproducible way. From each blood RNA sample, both TCR alpha and TCR beta chains were sequenced. As for the original processing: A median of approximately 100,000 TCRs per sample was observed, with a range of about 20,000 to 750,000. V, J and CDR3 annotation of the TCR reads was performed with the Decombinator software suite. For PS versus PT1 abundance plots, all samples were subsampled to the same number of TCRs (28,000). TCRs were defined as expanded if absent before sensitization and observed at least eight times at the 2-week time point. The public reads were reanalyzed by TCRdb: fastp trimming at Q25, MiXCR alignment, in-frame beta chains only. Every distinct CDR3 protein forms one entry, paired with its most common genes and DNA. TCRdb, not the original authors, processed these V and J calls. For this sample the table gives 60,000 to 80,000 distinct CDR3 sequences, of which around a third were detected only once. The ten largest clonotypes hold roughly 9.8% of the sample.

The time point label here, explained by the study, means: patch test 1, 2 weeks after DPC sensitization. Taken with the paper, the label for treatment or condition translates to: therapeutic diphenylcyclopropenone sensitization with weekly scalp DPC. Blood at each patch-test visit was drawn before the patch test was applied. To be eligible, patients had to be aged 18 to 70, diagnosed with alopecia and judged suitable for DPC therapy, while pregnant patients were excluded. Total RNA was extracted from unfractionated whole blood collected in Tempus Blood RNA tubes. This sample comprised whole blood, obtained in connection with sensitization to the hapten diphenylcyclopropenone (DPC). The TCR comes from a man between 40 and 49 years old with alopecia areata. Some clones in this sample may be carry-over from other donors' samples. The sequence is built from TRBV20-1 and TRBJ2-1; a tentative D call is TRBD2 (5 bases match). The CDR3 is CSARLKTSRASPIPEQFF. Here is the DNA: TGCAGTGCTAGACTAAAGACCAGTAGGGCTAGCCCCATTCCGGAGCAGTTCTTC.